This TCR beta chain is from a study of Tregs in tolerant kidney transplant recipients. Measured with immunoSEQ multiplex PCR; TCRdb has only the in-frame clones, and not every one. The sample holds around 63,000 clones, 75% to 90% seen once. Trimming took off 5 bases at V and 7 bases at J, with 17 bases between the two ends. Looked up from germline, CDR1 is MNHEY and CDR2 is SMNVEV (reference sequence). This CDR3 spans 15 amino acids. In the case of this clone: Its antigen remains unidentified.

General study findings and limits: Findings come from small patient numbers and require larger validation. This study did not directly address biological reproducibility.

This sequence originates from a human donor who received a combined kidney and bone marrow transplant. The chain combines TRBV27 with TRBJ1-4; D gene unclear. Sequenced material: Tregs from blood, taken before the transplant. In DNA, the CDR3 is TGTGCCAGCAGTCCCCGTATGGGGATGGGTGAAAAACTGTTTTTT. It codes for CASSPRMGMGEKLFF.